This T cell receptor beta chain came from a study of vaccination and CD4 T cells after COVID-19. Turning to the study itself: Treatment of control cultures consisted of a CEFX pool, an HIV-1 Nef pool, or no peptide.

Treatment denoted: approximately nine-day PBMC culture with coronavirus spike peptide pools or control peptides (ViraFEST assay). At the Johns Hopkins FTIC core, DNA taken from cultured CD4+ T cells was sequenced by way of the Oncomine TCR Beta short-read assay. TCRdb redid the calling of the PCR reads with MiXCR, one entry per CDR3 protein. The sample lists around 21,000 distinct CDR3 sequences, 55% occurring once. V shed 4 bases and J 3 bases; nucleotides not matched to a gene: 4. Germline assignment: CDR1 SGHRS and CDR2 YFSETQ. This CDR3 comprises 14 residues. Regarding this clonotype: Its antigen is currently unknown.

The source material was CD4+ T cells from blood, cultured in vitro. This receptor was obtained from a human donor who had recovered from COVID-19. The V and J genes are TRBV5-1 and TRBJ2-5; 9 nucleotides line up with TRBD1. The CDR3 nucleotides are TGCGCCAGCAGCACGGGACAGGGCAAAGAGACCCAGTACTTC. Translated, it gives CASSTGQGKETQYF.